This TCR beta chain came from a study of blood T cell repertoires in COVID-19. On the study more broadly: From T cells, B-cell-depleted T cells, or PBMCs came the material, which was cDNA or gDNA.

This clone was recorded a few times. Different DNA sequences within this sample yield the same CDR3. Clones were sequenced by immunoSEQ multiplex PCR, and TCRdb holds only the in-frame ones, with some missing. The sample records about 270,000 clones, 65% to 90% being singletons. Germline V gene data show CDR1 as MGHRA and CDR2 as YSYEKL. The V and J ends lost 1 base and 3 bases, in that order; junction bases with no gene match: 1. CDR3 size: 15 residues. This sequence originates from a human donor in a cohort sampled during active COVID-19. The sequencing input was peripheral blood. The chain has TRBV4-1 and TRBJ2-1; TRBD2 matches 9 bases. In nucleotides, the CDR3 is TGCGCCAGCAGCCAAGGACTAGCGGTCTACAATGAGCAGTTCTTC. Protein sequence: CASSQGLAVYNEQFF.